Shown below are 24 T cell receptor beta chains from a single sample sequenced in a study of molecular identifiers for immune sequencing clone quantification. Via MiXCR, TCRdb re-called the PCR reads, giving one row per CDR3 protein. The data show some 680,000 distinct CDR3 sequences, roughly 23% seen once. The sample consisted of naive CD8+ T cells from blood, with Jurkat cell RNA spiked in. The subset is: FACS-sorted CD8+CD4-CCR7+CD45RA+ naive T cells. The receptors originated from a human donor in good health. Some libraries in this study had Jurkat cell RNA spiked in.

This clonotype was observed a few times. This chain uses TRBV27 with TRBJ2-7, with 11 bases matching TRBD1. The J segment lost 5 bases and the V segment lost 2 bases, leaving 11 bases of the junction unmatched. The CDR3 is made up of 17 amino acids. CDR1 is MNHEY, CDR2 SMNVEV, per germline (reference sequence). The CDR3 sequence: CASSLAAADRGLNEQYF. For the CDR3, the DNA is TGTGCCAGCAGTTTAGCAGCGGCGGACAGGGGGCTAAACGAGCAGTACTTC.

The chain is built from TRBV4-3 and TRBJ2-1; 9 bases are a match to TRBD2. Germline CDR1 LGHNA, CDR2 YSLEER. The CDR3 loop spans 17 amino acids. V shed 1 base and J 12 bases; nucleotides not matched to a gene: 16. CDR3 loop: CASSQAPRGGGAYAQFF. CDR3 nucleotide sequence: TGCGCCAGCAGCCAAGCGCCCCGGGGCGGGGGGGCCTATGCGCAGTTCTTC.

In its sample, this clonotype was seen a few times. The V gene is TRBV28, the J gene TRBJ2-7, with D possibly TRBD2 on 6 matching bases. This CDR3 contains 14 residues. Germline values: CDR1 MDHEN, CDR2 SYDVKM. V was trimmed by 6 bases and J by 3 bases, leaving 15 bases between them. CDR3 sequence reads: CASRDLSGVYEQYF. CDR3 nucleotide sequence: TGTGCCAGCAGGGACCTCTCGGGAGTCTACGAGCAGTACTTC.

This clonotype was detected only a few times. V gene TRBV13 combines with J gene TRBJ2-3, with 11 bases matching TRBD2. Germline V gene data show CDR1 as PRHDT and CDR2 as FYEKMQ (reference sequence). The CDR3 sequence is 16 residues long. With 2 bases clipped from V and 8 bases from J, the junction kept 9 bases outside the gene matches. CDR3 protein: CASSLSQASGRFTQYF. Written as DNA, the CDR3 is TGTGCCAGCAGCTTAAGCCAGGCTAGCGGGAGGTTTACGCAGTATTTT. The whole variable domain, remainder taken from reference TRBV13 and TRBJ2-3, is AAGVIQSPRHLIKEKRETATLKCYPIPRHDTVYWYQQGPGQDPQFLISFYEKMQSDKGSIPDRFSAQQFSDYHSELNMSSLELGDSALYFCASSLSQASGRFTQYFGPGTRLTVL.

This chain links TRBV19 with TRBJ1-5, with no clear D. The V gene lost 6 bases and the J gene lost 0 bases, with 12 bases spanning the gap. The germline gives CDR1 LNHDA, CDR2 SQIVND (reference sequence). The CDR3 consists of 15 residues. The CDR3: CASRESQISNQPQHF. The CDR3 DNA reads TGTGCCAGTAGGGAGTCTCAGATTAGCAATCAGCCCCAGCATTTT.

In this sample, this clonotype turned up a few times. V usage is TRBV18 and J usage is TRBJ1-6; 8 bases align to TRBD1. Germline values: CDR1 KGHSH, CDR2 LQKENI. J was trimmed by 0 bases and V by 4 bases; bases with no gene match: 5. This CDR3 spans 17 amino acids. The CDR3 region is CASSQPGGASYNSPLHF. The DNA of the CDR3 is TGTGCCAGCTCACAACCAGGGGGCGCCTCCTATAATTCACCCCTCCACTTT. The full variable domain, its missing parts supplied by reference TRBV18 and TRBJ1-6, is NAGVMQNPRHLVRRRGQEARLRCSPMKGHSHVYWYRQLPEEGLKFMVYLQKENIIDESGMPKERFSAEFPKEGPSILRIQQVVRGDSAAYFCASSQPGGASYNSPLHFGNGTRLTVT.

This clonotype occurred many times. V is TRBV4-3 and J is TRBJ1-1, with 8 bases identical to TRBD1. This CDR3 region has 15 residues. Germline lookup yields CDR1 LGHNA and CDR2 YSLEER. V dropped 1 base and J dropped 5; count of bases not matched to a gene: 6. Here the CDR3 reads CASSQGTGWFTEAFF. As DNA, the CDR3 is TGCGCCAGCAGCCAAGGGACAGGGTGGTTTACTGAAGCTTTCTTT.

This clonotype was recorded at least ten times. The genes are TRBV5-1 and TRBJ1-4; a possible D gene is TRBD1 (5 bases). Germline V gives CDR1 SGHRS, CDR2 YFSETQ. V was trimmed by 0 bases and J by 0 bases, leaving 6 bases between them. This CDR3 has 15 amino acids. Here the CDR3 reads CASSLVGATNEKLFF. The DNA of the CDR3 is TGCGCCAGCAGCTTGGTGGGGGCAACTAATGAAAAACTGTTTTTT.

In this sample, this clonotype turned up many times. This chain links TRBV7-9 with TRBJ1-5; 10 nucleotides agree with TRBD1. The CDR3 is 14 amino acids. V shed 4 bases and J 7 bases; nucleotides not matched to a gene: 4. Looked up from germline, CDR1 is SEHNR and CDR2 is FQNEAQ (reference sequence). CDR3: CASSSGQGIQPQHF. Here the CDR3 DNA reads TGTGCCAGCAGCTCGGGACAGGGGATCCAGCCCCAGCATTTT.

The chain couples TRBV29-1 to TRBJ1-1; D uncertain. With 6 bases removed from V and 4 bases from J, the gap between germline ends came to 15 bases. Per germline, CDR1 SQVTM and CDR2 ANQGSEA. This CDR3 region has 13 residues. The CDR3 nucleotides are TGCAGCGTCTCGTGGTTCGTGATCACTGAAGCTTTCTTT. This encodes CSVSWFVITEAFF.

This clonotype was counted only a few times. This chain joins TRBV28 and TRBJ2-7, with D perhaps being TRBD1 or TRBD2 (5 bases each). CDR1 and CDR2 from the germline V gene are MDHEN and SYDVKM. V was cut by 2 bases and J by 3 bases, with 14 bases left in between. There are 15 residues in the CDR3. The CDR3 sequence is CASSLTGSGSYEQYF. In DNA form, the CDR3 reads TGTGCCAGCAGTTTAACTGGGTCAGGGAGCTACGAGCAGTACTTC.

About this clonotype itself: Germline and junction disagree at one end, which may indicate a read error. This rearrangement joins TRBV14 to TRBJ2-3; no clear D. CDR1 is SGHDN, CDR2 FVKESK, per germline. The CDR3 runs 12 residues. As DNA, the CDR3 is TGTGCCGGCAGCGTCCGATCAGATACGCAGTATTTT. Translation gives CAGSVRSDTQYF. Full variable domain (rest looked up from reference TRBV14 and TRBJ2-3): EAGVTQFPSHSVIEKGQTVTLRCDPISGHDNLYWYRRVMGKEIKFLLHFVKESKQDESGMPNNRFLAERTGGTYSTLKVQPAELEDSGVYFCAGSVRSDTQYFGPGTRLTVL.

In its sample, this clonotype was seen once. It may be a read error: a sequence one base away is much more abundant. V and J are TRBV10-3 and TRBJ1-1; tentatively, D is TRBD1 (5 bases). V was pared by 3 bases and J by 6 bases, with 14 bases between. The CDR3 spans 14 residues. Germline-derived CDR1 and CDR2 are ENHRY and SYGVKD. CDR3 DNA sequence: TGTGCCATCAGTGATAACGCGGGGGACGCTGAAGCTTTCTTT. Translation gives CAISDNAGDAEAFF.

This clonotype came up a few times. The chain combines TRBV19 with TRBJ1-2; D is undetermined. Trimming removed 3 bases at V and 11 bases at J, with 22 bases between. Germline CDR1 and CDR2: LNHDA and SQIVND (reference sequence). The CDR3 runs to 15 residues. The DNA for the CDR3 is TGTGCCAGTAGTATTGGTATGGGCCCTCCCGCCGGTTACACCTTC. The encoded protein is CASSIGMGPPAGYTF.

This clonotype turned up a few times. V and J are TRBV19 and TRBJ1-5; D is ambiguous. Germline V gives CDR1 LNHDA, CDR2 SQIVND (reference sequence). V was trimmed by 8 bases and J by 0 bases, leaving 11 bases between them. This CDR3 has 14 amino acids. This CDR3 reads CASLGGYSNQPQHF. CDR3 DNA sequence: TGTGCCAGTTTGGGAGGATATAGCAATCAGCCCCAGCATTTT.

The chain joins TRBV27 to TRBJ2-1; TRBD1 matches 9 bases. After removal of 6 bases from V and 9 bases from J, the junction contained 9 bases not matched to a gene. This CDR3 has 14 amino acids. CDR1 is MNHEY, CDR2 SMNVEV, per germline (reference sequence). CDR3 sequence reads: CASSLTTGGSEQFF. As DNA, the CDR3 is TGTGCCAGCAGCTTAACCACAGGGGGCTCTGAGCAGTTCTTC.

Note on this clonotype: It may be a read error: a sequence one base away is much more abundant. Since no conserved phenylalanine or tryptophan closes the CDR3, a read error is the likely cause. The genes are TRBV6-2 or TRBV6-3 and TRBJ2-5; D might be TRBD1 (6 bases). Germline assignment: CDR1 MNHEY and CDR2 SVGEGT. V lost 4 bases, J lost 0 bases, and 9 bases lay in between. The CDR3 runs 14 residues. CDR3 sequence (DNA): TGTGCCAGCAGTTCAGACAGGTACCAAGAGACCCAGTACCTC. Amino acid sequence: CASSSDRYQETQYL.

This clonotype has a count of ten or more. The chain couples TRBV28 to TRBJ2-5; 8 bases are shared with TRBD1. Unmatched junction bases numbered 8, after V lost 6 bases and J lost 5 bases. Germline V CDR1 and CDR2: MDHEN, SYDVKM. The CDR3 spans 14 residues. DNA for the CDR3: TGTGCCAGCAGCTGGACAGGGTCTGCCGAGACCCAGTACTTC. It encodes CASSWTGSAETQYF.

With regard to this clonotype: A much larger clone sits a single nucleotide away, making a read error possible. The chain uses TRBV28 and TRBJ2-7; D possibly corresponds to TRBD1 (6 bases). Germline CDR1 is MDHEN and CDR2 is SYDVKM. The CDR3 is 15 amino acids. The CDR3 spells CAGSSPTGDSYEQYF. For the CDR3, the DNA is TGTGCCGGCAGTTCGCCGACAGGCGACTCCTACGAGCAGTACTTC.

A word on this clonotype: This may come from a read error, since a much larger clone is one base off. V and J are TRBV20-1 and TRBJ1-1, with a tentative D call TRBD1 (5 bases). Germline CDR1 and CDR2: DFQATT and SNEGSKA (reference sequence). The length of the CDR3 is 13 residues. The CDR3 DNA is TGCGGTGCATCCATGGGGGATTACACTGAAGCTTTCTTT. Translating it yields CGASMGDYTEAFF.

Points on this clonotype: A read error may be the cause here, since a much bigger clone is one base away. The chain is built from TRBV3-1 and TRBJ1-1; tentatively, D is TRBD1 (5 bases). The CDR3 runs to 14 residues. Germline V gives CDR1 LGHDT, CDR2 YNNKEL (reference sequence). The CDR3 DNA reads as TGTGCCGGCAGCCACGGACAAGTGAGCACTGAAGCTTTCTTT. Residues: CAGSHGQVSTEAFF.

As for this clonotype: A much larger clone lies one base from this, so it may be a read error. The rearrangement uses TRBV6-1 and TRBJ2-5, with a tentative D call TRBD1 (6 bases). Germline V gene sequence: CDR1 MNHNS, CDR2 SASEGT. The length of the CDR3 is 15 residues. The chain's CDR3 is CASSGLPQGQETPYF. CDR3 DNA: TGTGCCAGCAGTGGGCTCCCACAGGGCCAAGAGACCCCGTACTTC.

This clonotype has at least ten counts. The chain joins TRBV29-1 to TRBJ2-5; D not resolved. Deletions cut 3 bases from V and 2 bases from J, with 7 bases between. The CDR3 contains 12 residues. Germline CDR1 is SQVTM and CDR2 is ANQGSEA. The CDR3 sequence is CSVDPSQETQYF. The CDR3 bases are TGCAGCGTTGATCCCAGTCAAGAGACCCAGTACTTC.

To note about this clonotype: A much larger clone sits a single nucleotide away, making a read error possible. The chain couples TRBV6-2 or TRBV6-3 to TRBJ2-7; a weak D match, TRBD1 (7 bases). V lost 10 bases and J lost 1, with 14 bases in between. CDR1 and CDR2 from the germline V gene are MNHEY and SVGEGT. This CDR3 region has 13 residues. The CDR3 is CAIGGGPSYEQYF. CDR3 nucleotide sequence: TGTGCCATCGGAGGGGGCCCGTCCTACGAGCAGTACTTC.